This T cell receptor (beta chain) was sequenced in a study of identical twins. J lost 0 bases, V lost 5 bases, and 7 bases had no gene match. CDR3 size: 16 residues. This clonotype was observed many times. Its target is unknown. Using its own MiXCR run on the 5' RACE reads, TCRdb lists one record per CDR3 protein. In the table there are some 590,000 distinct CDR3 sequences, 9.6% of which are singletons. Findings and limits, study-wide: Modelling approaches yielded underestimates of out-of-frame TCR alpha sharing between monozygotic twins.

These same records also appear under a second study, on yellow fever vaccine responses in identical twins.

The chain has TRBV12-3 or TRBV12-4 and TRBJ2-1; 7 bases agree with TRBD1. This receptor was taken from a woman younger than 30 in good health. The sample taken for sequencing was PBMCs. The CDR3, as DNA: TGTGCCAGCAGTCTGGGACAGAGGAGCTCCTACAATGAGCAGTTCTTC. Amino acids: CASSLGQRSSYNEQFF.